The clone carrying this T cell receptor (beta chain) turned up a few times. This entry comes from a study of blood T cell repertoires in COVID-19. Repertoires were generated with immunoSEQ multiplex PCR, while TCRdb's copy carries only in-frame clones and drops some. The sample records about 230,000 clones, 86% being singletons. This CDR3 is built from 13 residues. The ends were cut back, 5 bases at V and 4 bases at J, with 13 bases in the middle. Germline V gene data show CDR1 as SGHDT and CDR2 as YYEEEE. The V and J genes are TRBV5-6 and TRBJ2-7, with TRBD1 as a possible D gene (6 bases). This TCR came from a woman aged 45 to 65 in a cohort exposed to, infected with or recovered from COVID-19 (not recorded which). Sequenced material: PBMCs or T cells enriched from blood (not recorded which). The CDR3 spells CASSQRTVYEQYF. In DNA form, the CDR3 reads TGTGCCAGCAGTCAACGGACAGTATACGAGCAGTACTTC. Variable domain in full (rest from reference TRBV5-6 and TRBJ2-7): DAGVTQSPTHLIKTRGQQVTLRCSPKSGHDTVSWYQQALGQGPQFIFQYYEEEERQRGNFPDRFSGHQFPNYSSELNVNALLLGDSALYLCASSQRTVYEQYFGPGTRLTVT.